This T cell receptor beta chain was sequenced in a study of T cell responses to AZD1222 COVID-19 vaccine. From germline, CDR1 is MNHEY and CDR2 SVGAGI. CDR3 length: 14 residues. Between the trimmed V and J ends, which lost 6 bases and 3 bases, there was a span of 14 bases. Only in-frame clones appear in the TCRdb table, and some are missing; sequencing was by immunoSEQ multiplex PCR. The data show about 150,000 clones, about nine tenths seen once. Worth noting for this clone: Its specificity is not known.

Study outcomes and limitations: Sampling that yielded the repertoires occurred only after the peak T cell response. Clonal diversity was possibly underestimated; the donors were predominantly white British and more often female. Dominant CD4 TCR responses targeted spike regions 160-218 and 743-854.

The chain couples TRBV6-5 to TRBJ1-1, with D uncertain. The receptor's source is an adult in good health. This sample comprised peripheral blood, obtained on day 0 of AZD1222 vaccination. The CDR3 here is CASRRWGSDTEAFF. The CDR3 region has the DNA TGTGCCAGCAGGAGATGGGGATCGGACACTGAAGCTTTCTTT.